The 11 T cell receptor beta chains given below trace back to one sample, sequenced in a study of blood T cell repertoires in COVID-19. Using immunoSEQ multiplex PCR, the repertoire was profiled, and TCRdb retains in-frame clones only, with some absent. The sample holds 250,000 or so clones, 80% to 90% seen once. The sequencing input was PBMCs or T cells enriched from blood (not recorded which). All receptors derive from a woman aged 35 to 49 who had been exposed to COVID-19.

The V gene is TRBV19, the J gene TRBJ1-4; 10 nucleotides align to TRBD1. J gave up 10 bases and V 5 bases, and 4 bases lay outside the gene matches. CDR3 length equals 13 residues. Germline CDR1 LNHDA, CDR2 SQIVND (reference sequence). The CDR3 region is CASSGDRGGKLFF. The CDR3 nucleotides read TGTGCCAGTAGTGGGGACAGGGGTGGAAAACTGTTTTTT. Full variable domain (missing parts from reference TRBV19 and TRBJ1-4): DGGITQSPKYLFRKEGQNVTLSCEQNLNHDAMYWYRQDPGQGLRLIYYSQIVNDFQKGDIAEGYSVSREKKESFPLTVTSAQKNPTAFYLCASSGDRGGKLFFGSGTQLSVL.

The table lists this clone with a few counts. Other nucleotide sequences in the sample specify the same CDR3. The rearrangement uses TRBV2 and TRBJ1-2; D perhaps matches TRBD1 (6 bases). CDR3 length: 12 residues. The germline V gene encodes CDR1 SNHLY and CDR2 FYNNEI. V gave up 3 bases and J gave up 8 bases, with 10 bases separating them. Written as DNA, the CDR3 is TGTGCCAGCAGTGAGCAGGGGTTAGGCTACACCTTC. Translation: CASSEQGLGYTF.

The sample holds a few counts of this clone. This chain uses TRBV6-2 or TRBV6-3 with TRBJ2-3; D may be TRBD1 (6 bases). Germline CDR1 is MNHEY and CDR2 is SVGEGT. The CDR3 consists of 13 residues. V shed 6 bases and J shed 6 bases, with 13 bases lying between them. CDR3 amino acids: CASSPDSVDTQYF. The CDR3 DNA sequence: TGTGCCAGCAGCCCGGACAGTGTTGATACGCAGTATTTT.

This sequence joins TRBV6-6 and TRBJ2-1; TRBD2 agrees at 9 bases. V shed 5 bases and J 4 bases; nucleotides not matched to a gene: 3. Germline V CDR1 and CDR2: MNHNY, SVGAGI (reference sequence). The CDR3 totals 14 residues. Written as DNA, the CDR3 is TGTGCCAGCAGTAGCGGGGGGTCTTACAATGAGCAGTTCTTC. This encodes CASSSGGSYNEQFF.

The rearrangement uses TRBV7-9 and TRBJ2-1, with D hard to call. This CDR3 is 14 amino acids long. CDR1 SEHNR and CDR2 FQNEAQ come from the germline V gene (reference sequence). V was cut by 1 base and J by 7 bases, with 11 bases left in between. In DNA, the CDR3 is TGTGCCAGCAGCTTAGGGAACTCGGGTAATGAGCAGTTCTTC. Its translation is CASSLGNSGNEQFF.

The chain is built from TRBV7-8 and TRBJ1-2, with a possible D match to TRBD1 (6 bases). The CDR3 has 12 residues. The V and J ends lost 2 bases and 7 bases respectively, with 8 bases between them. Germline CDR1 reads SGHVS; CDR2 reads FQNEAQ. CDR3 amino acids: CASSLTTGGYTF. The CDR3 bases are TGTGCCAGCAGCTTAACGACAGGTGGCTACACCTTC.

This chain joins TRBV5-6 and TRBJ2-2; 8 bases are a match to TRBD2. The length of the CDR3 is 14 residues. Germline-derived CDR1 and CDR2 are SGHDT and YYEEEE. The V and J ends lost 4 bases and 13 bases, in that order; junction bases with no gene match: 12. CDR3 coding DNA: TGTGCCAGCAGCGCGGACGGGACTAGGGTCGCGCTGTTTTTT. Translating gives CASSADGTRVALFF.

The chain employs TRBV19 and TRBJ1-6, with a weak D call TRBD1 (6 bases). The CDR3 length is 15 residues. With 10 bases removed from V and 0 bases from J, the gap between germline ends came to 13 bases. The germline gives CDR1 LNHDA, CDR2 SQIVND (reference sequence). CDR3 DNA: TGTGCCACCGGACAGTTGAGCTCCTATAATTCACCCCTCCACTTT. Protein product: CATGQLSSYNSPLHF.

CDR3 sequence: CASSLVTSWLNTEAFF. The DNA for the CDR3 is TGTGCCAGCAGCTTAGTAACCTCCTGGCTGAACACTGAAGCTTTCTTT. This chain uses TRBV7-8 with TRBJ1-1; D is unresolved. V was cut by 1 base and J by 0 bases, with 12 bases left in between. Germline V CDR1 and CDR2: SGHVS, FQNEAQ. The CDR3 contains 16 residues.

In this sample, this clone turned up once. The chain joins TRBV12-5 to TRBJ1-5, with 8 positions matching TRBD1. Germline CDR1 reads LGHNT; CDR2 reads FRNRAP. There are 17 residues in the CDR3. The ends lost 6 bases at V and 0 bases at J; junction bases unmatched: 10. The CDR3 here is CASGKTGAAYSNQPQHF. Here the CDR3 DNA reads TGTGCTAGTGGCAAGACAGGGGCCGCCTATAGCAATCAGCCCCAGCATTTT.

The chain has TRBV6-4 and TRBJ1-2; TRBD1 aligns across 8 bases. V gave up 6 bases and J gave up 8 bases; unmatched junction bases: 11. CDR3 length: 14 residues. The germline CDR1 and CDR2 sequences are MRHNA and SNTAGT. For the CDR3, the DNA is TGTGCCAGCAGGCAATCAGGGGGCAAAGCGGGCTACACCTTC. It is translated as CASRQSGGKAGYTF.